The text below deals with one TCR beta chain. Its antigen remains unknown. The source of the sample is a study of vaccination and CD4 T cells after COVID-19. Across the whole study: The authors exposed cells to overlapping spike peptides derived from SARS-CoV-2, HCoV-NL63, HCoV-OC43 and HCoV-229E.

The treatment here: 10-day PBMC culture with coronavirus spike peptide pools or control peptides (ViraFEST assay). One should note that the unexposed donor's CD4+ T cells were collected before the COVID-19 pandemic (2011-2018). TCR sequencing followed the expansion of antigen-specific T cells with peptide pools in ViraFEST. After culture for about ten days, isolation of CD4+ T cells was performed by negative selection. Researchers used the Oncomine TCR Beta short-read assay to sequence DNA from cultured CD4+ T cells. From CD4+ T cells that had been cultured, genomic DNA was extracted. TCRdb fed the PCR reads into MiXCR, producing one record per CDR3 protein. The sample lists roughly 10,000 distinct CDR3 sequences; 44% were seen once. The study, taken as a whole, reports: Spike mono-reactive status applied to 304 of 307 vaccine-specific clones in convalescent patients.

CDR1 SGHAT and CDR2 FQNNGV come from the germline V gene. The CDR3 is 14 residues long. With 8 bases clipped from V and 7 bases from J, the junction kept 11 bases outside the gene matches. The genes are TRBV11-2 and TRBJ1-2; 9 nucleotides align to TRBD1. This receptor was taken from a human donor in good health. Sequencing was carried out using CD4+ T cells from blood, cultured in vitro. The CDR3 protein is CASRSLQGAFGYTF. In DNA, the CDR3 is TGTGCCAGCCGCTCCCTACAGGGGGCTTTTGGCTACACCTTC.